The clone carrying this T cell receptor (beta chain) was recorded many times. The antigen remains unidentified. The record originates from a study of early T cells in non-severe SARS-CoV-2 infection. Turning to the study itself: Sequencing was performed on bulk RNA from unsorted whole blood, leaving chains unpaired.

The CDR3 totals 15 residues. Germline V gives CDR1 ENHRY, CDR2 SYGVKD. Trimming left V 6 bases short and J 1 base short, with 15 bases between. The study, taken as a whole, reports: Matching with VDJdb favored anti-spike CD8 responses (missing private and CD4 specificities).

As part of library construction, unique molecular identifiers were attached to individual cDNA molecules. TCRdb called the 5' RACE reads again in MiXCR, with one record for every CDR3 protein. The table includes some 57,000 distinct CDR3 sequences, 8.7% detected once. The sequenced sample was whole blood, obtained at baseline. The clonotype originates from an adult who was a healthcare worker with PCR-confirmed SARS-CoV-2 infection or an uninfected control (not recorded which). J is TRBJ1-2 and V is TRBV10-3; tentative D call: TRBD1 (6 bases). The CDR3 protein is CAIRRTADNNYGYTF. The CDR3 bases are TGTGCCATCAGGAGGACAGCGGATAATAACTATGGCTACACCTTC.